Each of the 8 T cell receptor beta chains below was sequenced from the same sample in a study of blood T cells in healthy people across ages. The second PCR ran roughly 6 to 11 cycles with a sample-barcoded 5' primer and J-beta primers. TCRdb re-called the 5' RACE reads with MiXCR, one entry per CDR3 protein. This table has approximately 820,000 distinct CDR3 sequences, under 45% appearing once. Sequenced sample: blood. The receptors originated from a man aged 55 to 69 in good health.

The chain combines TRBV12-3 or TRBV12-4 with TRBJ1-3; unclear D gene. The CDR3 is made up of 14 amino acids. The V and J ends lost 3 bases and 4 bases respectively, with 10 bases between them. CDR3 coding DNA: TGTGCCAGCAGTTTGAGGGCGGCCGGAAACACCATATATTTT. This sequence encodes CASSLRAAGNTIYF.

The chain links TRBV11-3 to TRBJ2-3; 8 bases map to TRBD1. The CDR3 consists of 12 residues. Germline CDR1 reads SGHNT; CDR2 reads YENEEA. After removal of 3 bases from V and 14 bases from J, the junction contained 7 bases not matched to a gene. The CDR3 DNA reads TGTGCCAGCAGCTTTTTGGGACAGGACATGTATTTT. Amino acid sequence: CASSFLGQDMYF.

This clonotype was detected ten times or more. The chain employs TRBV29-1 and TRBJ2-7; 11 positions agree with TRBD1. Germline V gives CDR1 SQVTM, CDR2 ANQGSEA. V was clipped by 7 bases and J by 3 bases; unmatched bases: 8. This CDR3 has 14 amino acids. CDR3 residues: CSGRTGGPIYEQYF. CDR3 DNA: TGCAGCGGTAGGACAGGGGGCCCCATCTACGAGCAGTACTTC.

The chain uses TRBV25-1 and TRBJ2-7; D ambiguous. Gene TRBJ2-5 matches the end of the DNA better, so the J call may be wrong. CDR1 is MGHDK and CDR2 is SYGVNS in the germline V gene. The CDR3 length is 11 residues. The CDR3 DNA reads TGTGCCAGCAGTGGTGTGGAGACCCAGTACTTC. It translates to CASSGVETQYF.

The chain links TRBV25-1 to TRBJ2-7; no clear D. The CDR3 consists of 14 residues. V was clipped by 3 bases and J by 3 bases, with 12 bases between them. Germline CDR1 is MGHDK and CDR2 is SYGVNS. The CDR3, as DNA: TGTGCCAGCAGTGACCAGTGGGCCAGCTACGAGCAGTACTTC. It is translated as CASSDQWASYEQYF.

This chain connects TRBV18 to TRBJ2-5; D is tentatively TRBD1 or TRBD2 (5 bases each). Germline-derived CDR1 and CDR2 are KGHSH and LQKENI. The CDR3 spans 14 residues. Trimming took 3 bases from V and 11 from J, leaving 19 bases between them. In DNA, the CDR3 is TGTGCCAGCTCACCCGGGGCCTCCTACAATGAGCAGTACTTC. Residues: CASSPGASYNEQYF.

Notes on this clonotype: A read error may be the cause here, since a much bigger clone is one base away. The gene calls are TRBV29-1 and TRBJ2-4, with D tentatively TRBD1 (5 bases). Germline CDR1 and CDR2: SQVTM and ANQGSEA. The CDR3 covers 15 residues. Deletions cut 5 bases from V and 13 bases from J, with 27 bases between. The CDR3 DNA reads TGCAGCGTTACCCACACGGCAGGGTCCCACTACAAGCAGTACTTC. This gives the protein CSVTHTAGSHYKQYF.

CDR3 coding DNA: TGTGCCACCAGCAGAGATAGGACGTCTCCTGAAGCTTTCTTT. Residues: CATSRDRTSPEAFF. The chain combines TRBV15 with TRBJ1-1, with unresolved D. This CDR3 region has 14 residues. CDR1 is LNHNV, CDR2 YYDKDF, per germline (reference sequence). Trimming took off 0 bases at V and 6 bases at J, with 11 bases between the two ends.